Following are 9 T cell receptor beta chains from one sample sequenced in a study of CD8 T cells in ankylosing spondylitis. Study-level points and caveats: One TCR beta motif, made up of eight highly homologous variants, appeared characteristic of ankylosing spondylitis blood.

MiXCR, applied by TCRdb to the 5' RACE reads, yields one record per CDR3 protein. This table holds over 450,000 distinct CDR3 sequences, approximately 12% found once. Which antigens these TCRs recognize remains unknown. The material sequenced was blood, either unsorted or a sorted T cell fraction (not recorded which). The origin of the receptors is a male donor with ankylosing spondylitis.

This clonotype was picked up a small number of times. V and J are TRBV11-2 and TRBJ2-1; TRBD1 matches at 9 bases. The CDR3 extends over 15 amino acids. V was pared by 6 bases and J by 4 bases, with 7 bases of the junction left unmatched. Germline CDR1 reads SGHAT; CDR2 reads FQNNGV. Here the CDR3 DNA reads TGTGCCAGCAGAGTAACAGGGGGCCGTTACAATGAGCAGTTCTTC. It codes for CASRVTGGRYNEQFF. The variable domain in full, with the rest retrieved from reference TRBV11-2 and TRBJ2-1, is EAGVAQSPRYKIIEKRQSVAFWCNPISGHATLYWYQQILGQGPKLLIQFQNNGVVDDSQLPKDRFSAERLKGVDSTLKIQPAKLEDSAVYLCASRVTGGRYNEQFFGPGTRLTVL.

This clonotype was seen only once. The J gene is TRBJ2-7, the V gene TRBV5-1; D is uncertain. With 2 bases removed from V and 2 bases from J, the gap between germline ends came to 11 bases. Germline loops: CDR1 SGHRS, CDR2 YFSETQ. This CDR3 spans 14 amino acids. Here the CDR3 DNA reads TGCGCCAGCAGCTTCGAAGGTACGGCCTACGAGCAGTACTTC. Its protein is CASSFEGTAYEQYF. The full variable domain, in which reference TRBV5-1 and TRBJ2-7 provide the parts outside the CDR3, is KAGVTQTPRYLIKTRGQQVTLSCSPISGHRSVSWYQQTPGQGLQFLFEYFSETQRNKGNFPGRFSGRQFSNSRSEMNVSTLELGDSALYLCASSFEGTAYEQYFGPGTRLTVT.

V gene TRBV19 combines with J gene TRBJ1-5; a weak D match, TRBD1 (5 bases). V shed 4 bases and J shed 3 bases, with 13 bases lying between them. This CDR3 is 15 amino acids long. The germline CDR1 and CDR2 sequences are LNHDA and SQIVND (reference sequence). The CDR3 nucleotides read TGTGCCAGTAGTAGTCTCAGACAGAACAATCAGCCCCAGCATTTT. This codes for CASSSLRQNNQPQHF.

V usage is TRBV4-1 and J usage is TRBJ2-3, with 14 bases identical to TRBD2. Germline V CDR1 and CDR2: MGHRA, YSYEKL. This CDR3 has 15 amino acids. The ends lost 6 bases at V and 9 bases at J; junction bases unmatched: 8. The chain's CDR3 is CASSPGLAGGKTQYF. CDR3 coding DNA: TGCGCCAGCAGTCCCGGACTAGCGGGAGGAAAGACGCAGTATTTT.

The rearrangement joins TRBV3-1 to TRBJ2-5; possibly TRBD2 for D (5 bases). Germline V gene lookup returns CDR1 LGHDT and CDR2 YNNKEL (reference sequence). The V end was cut by 0 bases, the J end by 5 bases, with 16 bases between. The CDR3 totals 16 residues. CDR3 region: CASSQDLNGAEETQYF. CDR3 nucleotides: TGTGCCAGCAGCCAAGATTTGAACGGAGCGGAGGAGACCCAGTACTTC.

J is TRBJ2-2 and V is TRBV11-3; D remains unclear. The length of the CDR3 is 14 residues. With 5 bases removed from V and 7 bases from J, the gap between germline ends came to 14 bases. Germline values: CDR1 SGHNT, CDR2 YENEEA. This CDR3 is CASSPRPESGELFF. In DNA, the CDR3 is TGTGCCAGCAGCCCCCGCCCAGAGAGCGGGGAGCTGTTTTTT.

This clonotype has only a few counts. The V gene is TRBV24-1, the J gene TRBJ2-2; D remains unclear. This CDR3 has 13 amino acids. The V gene's germline CDR1 is KGHDR and CDR2 SFDVKD. Deletions cut 2 bases from V and 5 bases from J, with 5 bases between. Here the CDR3 reads CATSDYGTGELFF. CDR3 DNA sequence: TGTGCCACCAGTGATTATGGGACCGGGGAGCTGTTTTTT.

The chain employs TRBV20-1 and TRBJ2-3; D is uncertain. Between the trimmed V and J ends, which lost 1 base and 2 bases, there was a span of 10 bases. This CDR3 has 14 residues. CDR1 is DFQATT and CDR2 is SNEGSKA in the germline V gene (reference sequence). The CDR3 spells CSARVVGFTDTQYF. The CDR3, as DNA: TGCAGTGCTAGAGTGGTGGGATTCACAGATACGCAGTATTTT.

This clonotype was seen more than once but under ten times. The J gene is TRBJ1-1, the V gene TRBV3-1; TRBD1 matches 8 bases. J gave up 2 bases and V 4 bases, and 6 bases lay outside the gene matches. This CDR3 has 15 residues. Germline V lookup: CDR1 LGHDT, CDR2 YNNKEL (reference sequence). CDR3: CASSRNQGANTEAFF. The CDR3 DNA is TGTGCCAGCAGCCGGAATCAGGGGGCTAACACTGAAGCTTTCTTT.